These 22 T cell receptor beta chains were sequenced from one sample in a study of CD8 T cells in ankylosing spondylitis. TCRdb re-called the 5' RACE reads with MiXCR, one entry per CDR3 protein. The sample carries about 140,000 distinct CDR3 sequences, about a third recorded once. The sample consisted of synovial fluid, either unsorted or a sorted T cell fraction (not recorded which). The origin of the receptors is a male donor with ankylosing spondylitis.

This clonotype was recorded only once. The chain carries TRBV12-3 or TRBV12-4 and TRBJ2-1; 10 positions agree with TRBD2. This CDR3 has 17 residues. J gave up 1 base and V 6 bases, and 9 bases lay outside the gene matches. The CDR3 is CASRTTTAGGSYNEQFF. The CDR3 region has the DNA TGTGCCAGCAGGACTACGACAGCGGGGGGGTCCTACAATGAGCAGTTCTTC.

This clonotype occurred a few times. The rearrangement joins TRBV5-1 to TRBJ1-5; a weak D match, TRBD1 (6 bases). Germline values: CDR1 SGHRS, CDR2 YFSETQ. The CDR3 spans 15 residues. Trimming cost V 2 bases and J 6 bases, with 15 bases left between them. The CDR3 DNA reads TGCGCCAGCAGCTTAGGCGGGGGCGACGGTCAGCCCCAGCATTTT. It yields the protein CASSLGGGDGQPQHF.

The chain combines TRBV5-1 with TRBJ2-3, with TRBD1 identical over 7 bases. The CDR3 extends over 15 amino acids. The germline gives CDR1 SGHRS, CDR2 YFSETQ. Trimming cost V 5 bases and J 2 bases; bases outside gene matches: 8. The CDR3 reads CASSLRQGFTDTQYF. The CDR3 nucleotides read TGCGCCAGCAGTTTAAGACAGGGCTTCACAGATACGCAGTATTTT.

CDR3 DNA sequence: TGTGCCAGCAGCTTAGGCTGGGTAGGGGGCTCATCCGGGGAGCTGTTTTTT. It specifies CASSLGWVGGSSGELFF. The genes are TRBV7-2 and TRBJ2-2; TRBD1 agrees at 7 bases. Germline values: CDR1 SGHTA, CDR2 FQGNSA. The CDR3 has 17 residues. With 1 base clipped from V and 6 bases from J, the junction kept 11 bases outside the gene matches.

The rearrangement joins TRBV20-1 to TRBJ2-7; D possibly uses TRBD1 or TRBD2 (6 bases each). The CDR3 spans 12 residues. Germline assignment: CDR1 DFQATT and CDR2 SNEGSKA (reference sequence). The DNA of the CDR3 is TGCAGCGCCCGGGGGACAACGGACGAGCAGTACTTC. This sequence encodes CSARGTTDEQYF.

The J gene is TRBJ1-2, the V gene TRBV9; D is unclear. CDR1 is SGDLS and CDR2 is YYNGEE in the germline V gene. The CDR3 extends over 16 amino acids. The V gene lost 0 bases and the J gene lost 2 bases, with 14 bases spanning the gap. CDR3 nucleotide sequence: TGTGCCAGCAGCGTAGAGGAATCGTGGGGAAACTATGGCTACACCTTC. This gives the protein CASSVEESWGNYGYTF.

Here the CDR3 reads CASRGQTYEQYF. CDR3 coding DNA: TGCGCCAGCAGGGGGCAGACCTACGAGCAGTACTTC. V gene TRBV5-1 combines with J gene TRBJ2-7; D is perhaps TRBD1 (5 bases). The CDR3 length is 12 residues. The V end was cut by 5 bases, the J end by 2 bases, with 8 bases between. Germline V gene data show CDR1 as SGHRS and CDR2 as YFSETQ.

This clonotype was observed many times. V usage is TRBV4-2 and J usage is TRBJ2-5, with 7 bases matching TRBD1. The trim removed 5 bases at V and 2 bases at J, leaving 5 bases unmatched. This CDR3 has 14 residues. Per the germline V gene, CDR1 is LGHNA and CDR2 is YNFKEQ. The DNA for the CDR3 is TGTGCCAGCAGCGATCCCAGGGGGCAAGAGACCCAGTACTTC. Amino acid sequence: CASSDPRGQETQYF.

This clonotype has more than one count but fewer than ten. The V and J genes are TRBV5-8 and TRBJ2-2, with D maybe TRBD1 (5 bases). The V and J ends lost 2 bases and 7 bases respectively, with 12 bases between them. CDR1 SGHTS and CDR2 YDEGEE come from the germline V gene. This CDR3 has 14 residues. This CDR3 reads CASSLFQGNGELFF. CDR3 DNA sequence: TGTGCCAGCAGCTTATTTCAGGGTAACGGGGAGCTGTTTTTT.

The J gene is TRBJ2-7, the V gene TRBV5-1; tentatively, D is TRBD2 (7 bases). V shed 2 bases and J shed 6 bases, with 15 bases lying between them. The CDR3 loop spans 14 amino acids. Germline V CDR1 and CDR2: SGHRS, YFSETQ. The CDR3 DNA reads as TGCGCCAGCAGCTTTGGCGGGGGCAGGGTCGAGCAGTACTTC. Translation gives CASSFGGGRVEQYF.

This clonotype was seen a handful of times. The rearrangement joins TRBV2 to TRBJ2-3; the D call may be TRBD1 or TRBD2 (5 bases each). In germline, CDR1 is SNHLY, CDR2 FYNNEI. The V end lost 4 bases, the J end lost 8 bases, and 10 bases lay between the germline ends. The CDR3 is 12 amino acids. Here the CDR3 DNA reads TGTGCCAGCAGTGGGATGAGGGGTACGCAGTATTTT. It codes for CASSGMRGTQYF.

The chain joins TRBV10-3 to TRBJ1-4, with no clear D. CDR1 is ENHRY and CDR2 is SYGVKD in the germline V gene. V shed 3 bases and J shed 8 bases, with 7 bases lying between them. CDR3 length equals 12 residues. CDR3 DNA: TGTGCCATCAGTGACTCAGTGGAAAAACTGTTTTTT. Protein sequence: CAISDSVEKLFF.

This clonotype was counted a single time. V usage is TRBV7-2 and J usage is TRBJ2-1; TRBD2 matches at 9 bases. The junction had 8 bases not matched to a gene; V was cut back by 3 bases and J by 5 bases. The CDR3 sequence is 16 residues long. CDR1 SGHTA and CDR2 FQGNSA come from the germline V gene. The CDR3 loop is CASSFFRLADHNEQFF. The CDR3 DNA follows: TGTGCCAGCAGCTTCTTTCGACTAGCGGACCACAATGAGCAGTTCTTC. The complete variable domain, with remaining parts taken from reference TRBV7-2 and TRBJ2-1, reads GAGVSQSPSNKVTEKGKDVELRCDPISGHTALYWYRQSLGQGLEFLIYFQGNSAPDKSGLPSDRFSAERTGGSVSTLTIQRTQQEDSAVYLCASSFFRLADHNEQFFGPGTRLTVL.

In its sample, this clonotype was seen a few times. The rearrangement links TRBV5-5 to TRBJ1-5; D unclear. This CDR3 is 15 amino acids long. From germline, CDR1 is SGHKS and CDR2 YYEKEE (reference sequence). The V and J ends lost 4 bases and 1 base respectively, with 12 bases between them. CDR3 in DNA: TGTGCCAGCAGCACTGGGCCGTCGAGCAATCAGCCCCAGCATTTT. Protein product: CASSTGPSSNQPQHF.

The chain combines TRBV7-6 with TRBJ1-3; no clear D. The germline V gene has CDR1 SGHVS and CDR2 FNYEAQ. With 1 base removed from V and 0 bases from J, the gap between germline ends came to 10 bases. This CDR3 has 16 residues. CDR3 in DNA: TGTGCCAGCAGCTTAGAAGGACGGACCTCTGGAAACACCATATATTTT. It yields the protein CASSLEGRTSGNTIYF.

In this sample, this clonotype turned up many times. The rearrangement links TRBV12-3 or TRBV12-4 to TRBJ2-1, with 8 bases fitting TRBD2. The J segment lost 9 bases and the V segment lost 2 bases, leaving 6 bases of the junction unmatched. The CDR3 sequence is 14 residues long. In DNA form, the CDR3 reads TGTGCCAGCAGTTTACGGGGGGGGGCAACTGAGCAGTTCTTC. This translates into CASSLRGGATEQFF.

DNA for the CDR3: TGCAGTGCTAGATCTAGCGGGGGGGCTGCCTACAATGAGCAGTTCTTC. Amino acid sequence: CSARSSGGAAYNEQFF. The chain links TRBV20-1 to TRBJ2-1; TRBD2 matches 12 bases. Germline lookup yields CDR1 DFQATT and CDR2 SNEGSKA (reference sequence). Germline trimming cut 2 bases from V and 2 bases from J; bases unmatched to any gene: 4. The CDR3 is made up of 16 amino acids.

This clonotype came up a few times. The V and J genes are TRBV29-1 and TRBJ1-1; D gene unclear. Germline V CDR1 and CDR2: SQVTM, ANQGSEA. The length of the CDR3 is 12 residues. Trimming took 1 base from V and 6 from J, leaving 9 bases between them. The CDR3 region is CSVEVPPAEAFF. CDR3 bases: TGCAGCGTTGAAGTCCCCCCAGCTGAAGCTTTCTTT.

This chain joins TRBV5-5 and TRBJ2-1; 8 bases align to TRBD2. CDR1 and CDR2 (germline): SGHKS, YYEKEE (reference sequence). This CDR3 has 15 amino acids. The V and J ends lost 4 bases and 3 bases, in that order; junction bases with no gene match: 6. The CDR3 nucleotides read TGTGCCAGCAGCCCGATAGCGGGGTTCTACAATGAGCAGTTCTTC. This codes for CASSPIAGFYNEQFF.

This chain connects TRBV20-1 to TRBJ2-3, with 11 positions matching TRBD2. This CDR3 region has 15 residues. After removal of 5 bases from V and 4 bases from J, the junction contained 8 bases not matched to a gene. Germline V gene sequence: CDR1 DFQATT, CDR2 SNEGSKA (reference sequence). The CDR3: CSALLAGGLADTQYF. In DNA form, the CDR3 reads TGCAGTGCTTTGTTAGCGGGGGGGTTAGCAGATACGCAGTATTTT.

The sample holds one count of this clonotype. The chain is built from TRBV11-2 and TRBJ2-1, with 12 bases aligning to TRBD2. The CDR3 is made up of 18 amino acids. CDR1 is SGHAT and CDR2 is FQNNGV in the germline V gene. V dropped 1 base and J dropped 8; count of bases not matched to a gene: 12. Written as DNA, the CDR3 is TGTGCCAGCAGCTTAGTGTCAGCTCGACTAGCGGGAGACCATGAGCAGTTCTTC. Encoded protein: CASSLVSARLAGDHEQFF.

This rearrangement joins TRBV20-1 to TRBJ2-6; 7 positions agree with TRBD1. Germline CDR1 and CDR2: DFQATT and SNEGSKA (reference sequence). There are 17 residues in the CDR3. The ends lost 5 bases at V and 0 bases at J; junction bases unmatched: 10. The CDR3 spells CSAAPRDRPSGANVLTF. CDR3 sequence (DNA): TGCAGTGCTGCCCCCCGGGACAGACCCTCTGGGGCCAACGTCCTGACTTTC.